The rows below give T cell receptor beta chains drawn from one sample of a study of T-cell memory formation after mild COVID-19. One entry per CDR3 protein, called by TCRdb with MiXCR from the 5' RACE reads. The data contain more than 450,000 distinct CDR3 sequences, 18% of them singletons. The material sequenced was PBMCs or a T cell subset sorted from them (not recorded which). These receptors came from an adult woman who had mild COVID-19 (a few samples of this study predate the infection). Cell type and time point are not known. CDR3s include the opening cysteine and the closing phenylalanine or tryptophan. The D gene is left open where the match is weak.

.,TRBJ1-1,TRBV4-1,CASSQVWGAGTEAFF
.,TRBJ2-2,TRBV24-1,CATSDAKPAGELFF
TRBD1,TRBJ2-7,TRBV20-1,CSALKPTGGGYEQYF
.,TRBJ2-3,TRBV11-2,CASSFPEDTQYF
.,TRBJ2-5,TRBV5-1,CASSLVIGGETQYF
TRBD2,TRBJ2-1,TRBV3-1,CASSQDQLAGGYNEQFF
TRBD1,TRBJ2-3,TRBV5-6,CASSLSGTGGFRTDTQYF
.,TRBJ1-5,TRBV12-3/TRBV12-4,CASSFGGAGNQPQHF
.,TRBJ1-1,TRBV12-3/TRBV12-4,CCTGRLNTEAFF
TRBD2,TRBJ2-1,TRBV5-5,CASSPAGGRAFEQFF
TRBD2,TRBJ2-3,TRBV3-1,CASSPVAGLDTDTQYF
.,TRBJ2-3,TRBV19,CASSILSRDTQYF
TRBD2,TRBJ2-7,TRBV6-2/TRBV6-3,CASSPLAGFDEQYF
.,TRBJ1-6,TRBV6-1,CASRGPYNSPLHF
.,TRBJ1-6,TRBV12-3/TRBV12-4,CASKRREVFNSPLHF
.,TRBJ1-1,TRBV6-5,CASSYTGNTEAFF
.,TRBJ2-7,TRBV12-3/TRBV12-4,CASSLGFSRYEQYF
.,TRBJ2-1,TRBV11-2,CASSSGANEQFF
.,TRBJ1-1,TRBV6-4,CASSDRADTEAFF
.,TRBJ1-2,TRBV3-1,CASSQESVGYTF
TRBD1,TRBJ2-1,TRBV5-1,CASRGTGEYNEQFF
TRBD1,TRBJ1-1,TRBV20-1,CSASPGTVNTEAFF
TRBD2,TRBJ2-1,TRBV20-1,CSVQRDHNEQFF
TRBD1,TRBJ2-3,TRBV19,CASSNLQGRGTDTQYF
TRBD1,TRBJ2-2,TRBV18,CASSPRDSSNTGELFF
.,TRBJ1-5,TRBV6-5,CASSYSRWGPQHF
.,TRBJ2-2,TRBV7-9,CASSFFFDSGELFF
.,TRBJ2-3,TRBV9,CASSVAASSSTDTQYF
.,TRBJ2-7,TRBV2,CASRGLRASEQYF
TRBD1,TRBJ2-1,TRBV29-1,CSALVRQGHGEQFF
.,TRBJ1-1,TRBV3-1,CASSQGRTQNTEAFF
TRBD1,TRBJ2-1,TRBV2,CASSESDRSAFF
.,TRBJ1-1,TRBV7-3,CASSSNMNTEAFF
TRBD2,TRBJ2-3,TRBV2,CASSEGLAGGVSDTQYF
TRBD2,TRBJ2-3,TRBV7-2,CASSPIGTSGRVPDTQYF
TRBD2,TRBJ2-3,TRBV14,CASSPGGSLSTDTQYF
.,TRBJ1-1,TRBV10-3,CAISRSPQDAEAFF
TRBD1,TRBJ1-1,TRBV14,CASSQVGQGAFTEAFF
TRBD2,TRBJ2-1,TRBV7-8,CASTQRGTIIDEQFF
TRBD2,TRBJ2-7,TRBV5-4,CATGPRGGDYEQYF
.,TRBJ2-6,TRBV5-6,CASVFGANVLTF
.,TRBJ2-7,TRBV4-2,CASSQGYGDFSSYEQYF
.,TRBJ2-5,TRBV4-3,CASSQGRLEETQYF
.,TRBJ2-5,TRBV5-5,CASSFEDSPGETQYF
.,TRBJ1-3,TRBV29-1,CSVTPGADSGNTIYF
.,TRBJ1-2,TRBV27,CASSLSVGYPPSDYGYTF
TRBD1,TRBJ1-3,TRBV7-6,CASSLAGHRGQGNTIYF
TRBD1,TRBJ1-1,TRBV7-2,CASRRAGGMGTEAFF
.,TRBJ1-5,TRBV6-6,CASSVMSFGEDQPQHF
.,TRBJ1-3,TRBV4-1,CASSQAVSGNTIYF
.,TRBJ2-1,TRBV20-1,CSARDLRDYEQFF
TRBD2,TRBJ2-1,TRBV11-2,CASSFLAGEFRNEQFF
.,TRBJ2-3,TRBV29-1,CSVEGFTDTQYF